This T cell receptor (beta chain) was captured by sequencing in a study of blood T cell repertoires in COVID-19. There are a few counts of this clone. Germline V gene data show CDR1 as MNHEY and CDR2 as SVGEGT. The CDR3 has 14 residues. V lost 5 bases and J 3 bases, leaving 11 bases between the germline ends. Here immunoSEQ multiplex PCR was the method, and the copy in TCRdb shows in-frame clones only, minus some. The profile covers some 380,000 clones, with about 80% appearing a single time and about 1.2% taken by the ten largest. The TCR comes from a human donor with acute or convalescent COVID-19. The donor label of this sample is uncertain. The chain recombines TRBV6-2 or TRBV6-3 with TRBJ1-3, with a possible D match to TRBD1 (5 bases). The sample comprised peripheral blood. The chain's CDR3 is CASSKTVFGNTIYF. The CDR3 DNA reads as TGTGCCAGCAGTAAGACAGTTTTTGGAAACACCATATATTTT.